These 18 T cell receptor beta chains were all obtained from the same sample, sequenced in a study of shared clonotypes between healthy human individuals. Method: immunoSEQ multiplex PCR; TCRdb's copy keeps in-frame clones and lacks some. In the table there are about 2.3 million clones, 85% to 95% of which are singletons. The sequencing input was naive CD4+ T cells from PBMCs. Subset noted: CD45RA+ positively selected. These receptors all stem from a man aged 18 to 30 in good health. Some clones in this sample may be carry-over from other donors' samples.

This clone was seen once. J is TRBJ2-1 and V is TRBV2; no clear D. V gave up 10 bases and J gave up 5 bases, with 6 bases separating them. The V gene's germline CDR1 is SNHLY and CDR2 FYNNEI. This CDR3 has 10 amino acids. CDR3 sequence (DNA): TGTGCCACCACCCACAATGAGCAGTTCTTC. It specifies CATTHNEQFF.

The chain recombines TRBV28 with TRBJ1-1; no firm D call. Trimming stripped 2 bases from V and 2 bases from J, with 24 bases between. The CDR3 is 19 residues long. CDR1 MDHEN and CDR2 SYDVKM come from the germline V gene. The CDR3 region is CASSLDFLGKREVNTEAFF. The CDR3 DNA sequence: TGTGCCAGCAGTTTAGACTTCCTGGGAAAACGAGAAGTTAACACTGAAGCTTTCTTT.

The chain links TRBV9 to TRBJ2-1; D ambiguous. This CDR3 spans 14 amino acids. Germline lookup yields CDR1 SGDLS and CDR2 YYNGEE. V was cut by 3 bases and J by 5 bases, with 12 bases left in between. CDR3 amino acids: CASSASRLHNEQFF. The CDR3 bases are TGTGCCAGCAGCGCCTCCAGACTCCACAATGAGCAGTTCTTC.

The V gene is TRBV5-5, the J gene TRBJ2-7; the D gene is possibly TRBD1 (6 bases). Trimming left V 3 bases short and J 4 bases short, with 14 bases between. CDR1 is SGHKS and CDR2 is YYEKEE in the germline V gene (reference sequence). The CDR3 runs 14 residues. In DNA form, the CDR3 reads TGTGCCAGCAGCTGGGGGCCGGATGGATACGAGCAGTACTTC. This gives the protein CASSWGPDGYEQYF. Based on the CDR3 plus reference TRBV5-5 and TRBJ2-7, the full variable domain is DAGVTQSPTHLIKTRGQQVTLRCSPISGHKSVSWYQQVLGQGPQFIFQYYEKEERGRGNFPDRFSARQFPNYSSELNVNALLLGDSALYLCASSWGPDGYEQYFGPGTRLTVT.

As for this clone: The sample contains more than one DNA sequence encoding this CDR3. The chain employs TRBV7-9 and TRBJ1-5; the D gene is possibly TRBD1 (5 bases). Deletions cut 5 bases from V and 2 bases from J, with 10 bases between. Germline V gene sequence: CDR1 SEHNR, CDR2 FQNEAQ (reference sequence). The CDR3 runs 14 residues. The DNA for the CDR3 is TGTGCCAGCAGCCGTCAGGGTGGCAATCAGCCCCAGCATTTT. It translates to CASSRQGGNQPQHF.

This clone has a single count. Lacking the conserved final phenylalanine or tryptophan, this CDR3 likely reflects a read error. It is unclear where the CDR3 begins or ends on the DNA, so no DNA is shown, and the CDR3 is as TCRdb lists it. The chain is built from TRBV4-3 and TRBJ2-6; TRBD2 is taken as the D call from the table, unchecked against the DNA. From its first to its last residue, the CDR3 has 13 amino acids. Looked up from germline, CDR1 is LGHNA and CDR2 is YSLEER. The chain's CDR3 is CASSQDPPDRLAG.

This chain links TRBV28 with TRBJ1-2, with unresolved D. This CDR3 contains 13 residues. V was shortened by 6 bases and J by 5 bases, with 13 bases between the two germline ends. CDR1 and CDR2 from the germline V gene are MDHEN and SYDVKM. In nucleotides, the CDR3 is TGTGCCAGCAGCTACCCCTCCCATTATGGCTACACCTTC. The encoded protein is CASSYPSHYGYTF.

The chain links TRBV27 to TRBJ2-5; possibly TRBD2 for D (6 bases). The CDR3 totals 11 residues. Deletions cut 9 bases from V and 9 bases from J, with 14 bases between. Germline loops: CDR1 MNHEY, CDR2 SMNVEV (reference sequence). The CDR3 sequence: CASRDRGAQYF. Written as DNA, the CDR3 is TGTGCCAGTCGGGACCGCGGGGCCCAGTACTTC.

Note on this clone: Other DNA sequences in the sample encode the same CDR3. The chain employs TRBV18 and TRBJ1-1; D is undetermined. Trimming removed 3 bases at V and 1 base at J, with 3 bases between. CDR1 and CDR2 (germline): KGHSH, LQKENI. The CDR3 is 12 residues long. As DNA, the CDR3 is TGTGCCAGCTCACCTTGGAACACTGAAGCTTTCTTT. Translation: CASSPWNTEAFF.

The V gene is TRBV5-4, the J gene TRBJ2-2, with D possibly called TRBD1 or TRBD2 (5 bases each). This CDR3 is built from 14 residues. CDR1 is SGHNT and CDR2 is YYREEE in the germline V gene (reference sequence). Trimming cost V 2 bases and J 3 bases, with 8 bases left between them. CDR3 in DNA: TGTGCCAGCAGCTTATGGGGGTACACCGGGGAGCTGTTTTTT. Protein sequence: CASSLWGYTGELFF.

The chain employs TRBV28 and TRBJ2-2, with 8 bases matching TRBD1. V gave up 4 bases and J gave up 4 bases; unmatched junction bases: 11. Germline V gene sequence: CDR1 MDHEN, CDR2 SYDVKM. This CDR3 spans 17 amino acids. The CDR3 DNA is TGTGCCAGCAGTTCCAGACAGGGGCAAGGAGGCACCGGGGAGCTGTTTTTT. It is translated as CASSSRQGQGGTGELFF.

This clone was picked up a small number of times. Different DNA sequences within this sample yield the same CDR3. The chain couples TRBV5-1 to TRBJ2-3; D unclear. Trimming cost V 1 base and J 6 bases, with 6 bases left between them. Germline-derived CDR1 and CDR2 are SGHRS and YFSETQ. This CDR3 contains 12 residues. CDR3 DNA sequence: TGCGCCAGCAGCTTGACCGGGGATACGCAGTATTTT. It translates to CASSLTGDTQYF.

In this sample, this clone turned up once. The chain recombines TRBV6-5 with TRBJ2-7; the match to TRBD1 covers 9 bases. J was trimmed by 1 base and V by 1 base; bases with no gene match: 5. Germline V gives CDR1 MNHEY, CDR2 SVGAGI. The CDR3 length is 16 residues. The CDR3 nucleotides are TGTGCCAGCAGTTACTTTCTGGGACAGGGATCCTACGAGCAGTACTTC. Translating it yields CASSYFLGQGSYEQYF.

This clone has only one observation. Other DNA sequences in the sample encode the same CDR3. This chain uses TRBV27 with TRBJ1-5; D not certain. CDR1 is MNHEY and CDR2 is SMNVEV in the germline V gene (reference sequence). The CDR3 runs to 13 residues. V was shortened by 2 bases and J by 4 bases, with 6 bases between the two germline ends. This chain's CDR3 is CASSLSRNQPQHF. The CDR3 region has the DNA TGTGCCAGCAGTTTAAGCCGTAATCAGCCCCAGCATTTT.

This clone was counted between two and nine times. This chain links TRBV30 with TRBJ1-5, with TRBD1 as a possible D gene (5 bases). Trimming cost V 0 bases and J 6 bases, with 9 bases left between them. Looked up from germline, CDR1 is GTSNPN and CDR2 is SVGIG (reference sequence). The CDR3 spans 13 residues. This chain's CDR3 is CAWSVGDRQPQHF. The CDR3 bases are TGTGCCTGGAGTGTGGGGGATCGTCAGCCCCAGCATTTT.

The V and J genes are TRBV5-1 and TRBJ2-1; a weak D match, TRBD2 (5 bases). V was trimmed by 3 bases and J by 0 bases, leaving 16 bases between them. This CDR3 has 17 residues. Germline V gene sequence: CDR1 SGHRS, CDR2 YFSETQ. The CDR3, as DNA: TGCGCCAGCAGCTCCGGACCAGCTGGGAGCTCCTACAATGAGCAGTTCTTC. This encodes CASSSGPAGSSYNEQFF.

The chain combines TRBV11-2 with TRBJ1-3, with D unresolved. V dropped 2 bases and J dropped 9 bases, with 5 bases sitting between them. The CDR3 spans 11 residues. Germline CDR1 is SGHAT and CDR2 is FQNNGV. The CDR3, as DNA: TGTGCCAGCAGCTTACAAGGCACCATATATTTT. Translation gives CASSLQGTIYF.

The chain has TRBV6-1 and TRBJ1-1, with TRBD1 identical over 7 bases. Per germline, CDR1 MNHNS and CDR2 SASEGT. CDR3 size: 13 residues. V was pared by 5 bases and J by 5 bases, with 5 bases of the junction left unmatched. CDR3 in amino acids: CASSKTGATEAFF. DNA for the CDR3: TGTGCCAGCAGTAAAACAGGGGCTACTGAAGCTTTCTTT.